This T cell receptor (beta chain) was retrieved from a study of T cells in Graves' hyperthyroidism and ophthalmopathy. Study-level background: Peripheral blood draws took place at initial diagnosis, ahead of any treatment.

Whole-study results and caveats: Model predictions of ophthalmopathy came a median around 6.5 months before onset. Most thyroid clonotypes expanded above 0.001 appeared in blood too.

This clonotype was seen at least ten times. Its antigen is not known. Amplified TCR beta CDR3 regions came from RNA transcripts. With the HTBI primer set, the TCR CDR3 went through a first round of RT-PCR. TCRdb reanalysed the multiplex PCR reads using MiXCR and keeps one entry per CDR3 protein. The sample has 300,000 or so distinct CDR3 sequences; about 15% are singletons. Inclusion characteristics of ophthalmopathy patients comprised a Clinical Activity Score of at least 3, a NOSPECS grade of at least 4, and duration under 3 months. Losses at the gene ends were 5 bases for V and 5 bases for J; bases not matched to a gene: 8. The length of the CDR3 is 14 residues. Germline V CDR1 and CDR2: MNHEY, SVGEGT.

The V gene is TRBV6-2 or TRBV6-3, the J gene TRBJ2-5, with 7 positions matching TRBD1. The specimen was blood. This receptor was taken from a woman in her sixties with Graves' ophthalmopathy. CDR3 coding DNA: TGTGCCAGCAGTCGACAGGGAGCCCTCGAGACCCAGTACTTC. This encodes CASSRQGALETQYF.